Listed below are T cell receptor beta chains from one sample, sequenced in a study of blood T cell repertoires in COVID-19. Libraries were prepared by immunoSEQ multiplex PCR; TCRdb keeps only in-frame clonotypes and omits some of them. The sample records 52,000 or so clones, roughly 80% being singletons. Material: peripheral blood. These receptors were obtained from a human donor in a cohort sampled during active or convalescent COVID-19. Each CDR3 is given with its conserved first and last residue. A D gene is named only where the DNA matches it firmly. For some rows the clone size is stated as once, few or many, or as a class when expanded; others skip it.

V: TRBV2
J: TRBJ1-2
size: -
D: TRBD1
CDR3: CASSGQGLGYTF
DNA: TGTGCCAGCAGTGGACAGGGGTTAGGCTACACCTTC

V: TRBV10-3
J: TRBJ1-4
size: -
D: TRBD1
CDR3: CAISESSGGNEKLFF
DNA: TGTGCCATCAGTGAGTCGTCAGGGGGAAATGAAAAACTGTTTTTT

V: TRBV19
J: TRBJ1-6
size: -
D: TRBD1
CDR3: CASRWGQGAQNSPLHF
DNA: TGTGCCAGTAGATGGGGGCAGGGGGCTCAGAATTCACCCCTCCACTTT

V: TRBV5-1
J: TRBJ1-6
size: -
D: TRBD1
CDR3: CASSQQGADNSPLHF
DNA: TGCGCCAGCAGCCAACAGGGGGCCGATAATTCACCCCTCCACTTT

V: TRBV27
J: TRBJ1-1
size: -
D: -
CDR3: CASSWTAMNTEAFF
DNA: TGTGCCAGCAGCTGGACAGCTATGAACACTGAAGCTTTCTTT

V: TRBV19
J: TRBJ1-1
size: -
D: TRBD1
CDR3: CASSPRTGTEAFF
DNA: TGTGCCAGTAGTCCCCGGACAGGGACTGAAGCTTTCTTT

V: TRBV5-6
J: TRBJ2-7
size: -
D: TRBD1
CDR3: CASSSGQGNAEQYF
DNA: TGTGCCAGCAGCTCGGGACAGGGAAATGCCGAGCAGTACTTC

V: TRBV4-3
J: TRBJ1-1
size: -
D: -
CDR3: CASSQEDSRHTEAFF
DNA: TGCGCCAGCAGCCAAGAGGACTCGAGGCACACTGAAGCTTTCTTT

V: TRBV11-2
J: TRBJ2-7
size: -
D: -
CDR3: CASSFMSGYEQYF
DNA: TGTGCCAGCAGCTTTATGAGTGGCTACGAGCAGTACTTC

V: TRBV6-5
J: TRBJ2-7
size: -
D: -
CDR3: CASGKVRGYEQYF
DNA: TGTGCCAGCGGAAAAGTGCGGGGCTACGAGCAGTACTTC

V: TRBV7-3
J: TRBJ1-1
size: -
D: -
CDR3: CASSADWNTEAFF
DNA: TGTGCCAGCAGCGCCGACTGGAACACTGAAGCTTTCTTT

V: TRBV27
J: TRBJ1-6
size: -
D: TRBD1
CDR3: CASTGQGTSPLHF
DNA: TGTGCCAGCACGGGACAGGGTACATCACCCCTCCACTTT

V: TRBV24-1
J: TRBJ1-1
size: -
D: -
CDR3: CATSDLGGRIAFF
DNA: TGTGCCACCAGTGATTTGGGAGGGAGGATAGCTTTCTTT

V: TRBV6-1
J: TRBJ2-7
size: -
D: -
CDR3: CASSYGGGEQYF
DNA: TGTGCCAGCAGTTATGGAGGAGGGGAGCAGTACTTC

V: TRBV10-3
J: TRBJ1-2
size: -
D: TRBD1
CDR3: CAISESTGQGIYGYTF
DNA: TGTGCCATCAGTGAGTCGACGGGACAGGGTATCTATGGCTACACCTTC

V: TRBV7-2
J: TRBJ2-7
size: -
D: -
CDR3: CASSPSGSGYEQYF
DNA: TGTGCCAGCAGCCCGAGCGGTTCGGGCTACGAGCAGTACTTC

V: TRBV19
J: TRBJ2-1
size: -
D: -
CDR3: CASSIRGLGKEQFF
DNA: TGTGCCAGTAGTATTCGCGGGCTCGGTAAGGAGCAGTTCTTC

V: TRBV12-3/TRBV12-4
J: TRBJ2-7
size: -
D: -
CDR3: CASRPGQSEQYF
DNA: TGTGCCAGCAGACCCGGACAGAGCGAGCAGTACTTC

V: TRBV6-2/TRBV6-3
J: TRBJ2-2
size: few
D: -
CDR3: CASSYSTGSQTGELFF
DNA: TGTGCCAGCAGTTACTCAACAGGGTCTCAGACCGGGGAGCTGTTTTTT

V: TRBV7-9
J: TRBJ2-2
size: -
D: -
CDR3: CASSLLGVELFF
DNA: TGTGCCAGCAGCCTCTTAGGGGTGGAGCTGTTTTTT

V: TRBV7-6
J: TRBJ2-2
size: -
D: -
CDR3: CASSLEGAVNTGELFF
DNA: TGTGCCAGCAGCTTAGAGGGAGCCGTTAACACCGGGGAGCTGTTTTTT

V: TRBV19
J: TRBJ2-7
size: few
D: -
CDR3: CASSIFTGQSYEQYF
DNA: TGTGCCAGTAGTATATTCACTGGACAGTCCTACGAGCAGTACTTC

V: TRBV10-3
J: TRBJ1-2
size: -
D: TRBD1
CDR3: CAIIGASAGGYGYTF
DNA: TGTGCCATCATAGGCGCCTCGGCAGGGGGCTATGGCTACACCTTC

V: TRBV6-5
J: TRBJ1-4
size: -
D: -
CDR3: CASRTDGLRNEKLFF
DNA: TGTGCCAGCAGAACAGACGGACTCCGAAATGAAAAACTGTTTTTT

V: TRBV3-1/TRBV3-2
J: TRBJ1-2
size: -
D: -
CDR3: CASSQDRGAGYGYTF
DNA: TGTGCCAGCAGCCAAGATCGGGGGGCCGGGTATGGCTACACCTTC

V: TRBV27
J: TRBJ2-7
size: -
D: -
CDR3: CASSPQGIAGEQYF
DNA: TGTGCCAGCAGTCCCCAGGGTATCGCGGGGGAGCAGTACTTC

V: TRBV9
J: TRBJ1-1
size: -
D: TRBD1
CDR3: CASSPRQGNTEAFF
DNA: TGTGCCAGCAGCCCGAGACAGGGGAACACTGAAGCTTTCTTT

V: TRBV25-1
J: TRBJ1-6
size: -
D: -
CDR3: CASSEFDFSYNSPLHF
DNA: TGTGCCAGCAGTGAATTTGACTTCTCCTATAATTCACCCCTCCACTTT

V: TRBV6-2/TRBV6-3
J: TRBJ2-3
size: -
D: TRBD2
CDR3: CASSVGEGDTQYF
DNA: TGTGCCAGCAGTGTAGGGGAGGGAGATACGCAGTATTTT

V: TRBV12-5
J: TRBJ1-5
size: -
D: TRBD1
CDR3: CASGLVWGDRVSNQPQHF
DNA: TGTGCTAGTGGTTTGGTATGGGGAGACAGGGTTAGCAATCAGCCCCAGCATTTT

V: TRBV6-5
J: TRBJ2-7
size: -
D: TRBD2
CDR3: CASSPGTSGHEQYF
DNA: TGTGCCAGCAGCCCCGGGACTAGCGGGCACGAGCAGTACTTC

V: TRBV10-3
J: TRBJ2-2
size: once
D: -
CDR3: CAISESTLGDTGELFF
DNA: TGTGCCATCAGTGAGTCGACCCTCGGGGACACCGGGGAGCTGTTTTTT

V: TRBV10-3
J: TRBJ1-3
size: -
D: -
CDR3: CAISEWGGSPFSGNTIYF
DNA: TGTGCCATCAGTGAGTGGGGGGGCTCTCCCTTCTCTGGAAACACCATATATTTT

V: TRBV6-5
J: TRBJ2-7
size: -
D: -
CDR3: CASSYSGGGSYEQYF
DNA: TGTGCCAGCAGTTACTCAGGGGGGGGTTCCTACGAGCAGTACTTC

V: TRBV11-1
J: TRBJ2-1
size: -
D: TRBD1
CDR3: CASSWDRDNEQFF
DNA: TGTGCCAGCAGCTGGGACAGGGACAATGAGCAGTTCTTC

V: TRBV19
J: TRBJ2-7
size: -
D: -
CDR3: CASSIWGPVPYEQYF
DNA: TGTGCCAGTAGTATCTGGGGGCCTGTGCCCTACGAGCAGTACTTC

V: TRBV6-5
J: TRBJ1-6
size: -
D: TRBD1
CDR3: CASSYTGADNSPLHF
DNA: TGTGCCAGCAGTTACACAGGGGCCGACAATTCACCCCTCCACTTT

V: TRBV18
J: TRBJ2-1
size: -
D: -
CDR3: CASSPDRQNDNEQFF
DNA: TGTGCCAGCTCACCAGACAGACAGAATGACAATGAGCAGTTCTTC

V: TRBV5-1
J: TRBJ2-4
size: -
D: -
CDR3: CASSPQGTKNIQYF
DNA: TGCGCCAGCAGCCCACAGGGAACCAAAAACATTCAGTACTTC

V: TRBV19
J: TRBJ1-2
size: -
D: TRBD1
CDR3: CASSRGYGYTF
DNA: TGTGCCAGCAGCAGGGGGTATGGCTACACCTTC

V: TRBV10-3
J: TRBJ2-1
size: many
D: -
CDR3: CAISEIRGGPNEQFF
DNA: TGTGCCATCAGTGAGATAAGGGGGGGGCCTAATGAGCAGTTCTTC

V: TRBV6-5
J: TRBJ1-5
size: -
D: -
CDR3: CASSLNLYSNQPQHF
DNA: TGTGCCAGCAGTTTAAACCTATATAGCAATCAGCCCCAGCATTTT

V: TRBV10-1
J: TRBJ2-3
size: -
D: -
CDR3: CATTPGRGETDTQYF
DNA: TGCGCCACCACCCCAGGGAGGGGGGAAACAGATACGCAGTATTTT